The 9 T cell receptor beta chains below were found in one sample sequenced in a study of T cell responses to AZD1222 COVID-19 vaccine. Only in-frame clones appear in the TCRdb table, and some are missing; sequencing was by immunoSEQ multiplex PCR. The table has 150,000 to 200,000 clones, around 94% seen once. The sample here was peripheral blood, taken on day 0 of AZD1222 vaccination. The receptors were gathered from an adult in good health.

The table lists this clone with a count of one. The chain couples TRBV6-6 to TRBJ1-2, with D perhaps matching TRBD1 (5 bases). Germline V gives CDR1 MNHNY, CDR2 SVGAGI (reference sequence). The V end was cut by 4 bases, the J end by 4 bases, with 16 bases between. The CDR3 has 15 residues. The CDR3 nucleotides read TGTGCCAGCAGTTCGATGCCGGGGGTTACCTATGGCTACACCTTC. Translated, it gives CASSSMPGVTYGYTF.

The gene calls are TRBV2 and TRBJ2-1; 10 nucleotides match TRBD2. The length of the CDR3 is 16 residues. Germline CDR1 reads SNHLY; CDR2 reads FYNNEI. J lost 4 bases, V lost 2 bases, and 5 bases had no gene match. CDR3 nucleotide sequence: TGTGCCAGCAGTGAATCTAGCGGGGGATTTTACAATGAGCAGTTCTTC. Protein sequence: CASSESSGGFYNEQFF.

The chain couples TRBV2 to TRBJ2-3, with TRBD1 matching 9 bases. The trim removed 6 bases at V and 3 bases at J, leaving 4 bases unmatched. The CDR3 is 14 residues long. From germline, CDR1 is SNHLY and CDR2 FYNNEI. The chain's CDR3 is CASRRDRATDTQYF. The CDR3 DNA follows: TGTGCCAGCAGGCGGGACAGGGCAACAGATACGCAGTATTTT.

The chain recombines TRBV5-1 with TRBJ1-2; the D is unclear. Germline lookup yields CDR1 SGHRS and CDR2 YFSETQ. CDR3 size: 13 residues. The V end was cut by 0 bases, the J end by 4 bases, with 7 bases between. CDR3 in DNA: TGCGCCAGCAGCTTGGGGCAGATCTATGGCTACACCTTC. Its protein product is CASSLGQIYGYTF. Filled out from reference TRBV5-1 and TRBJ1-2, the complete variable domain reads KAGVTQTPRYLIKTRGQQVTLSCSPISGHRSVSWYQQTPGQGLQFLFEYFSETQRNKGNFPGRFSGRQFSNSRSEMNVSTLELGDSALYLCASSLGQIYGYTFGSGTRLTVV.

The J gene is TRBJ1-2, the V gene TRBV27; D remains unclear. V was clipped by 5 bases and J by 0 bases, with 10 bases between them. Germline CDR1 and CDR2: MNHEY and SMNVEV (reference sequence). The CDR3 is made up of 14 amino acids. The CDR3 protein is CASSPRPSNYGYTF. In DNA, the CDR3 is TGTGCCAGCAGTCCGCGGCCTTCTAACTATGGCTACACCTTC.

The chain has TRBV7-9 and TRBJ1-2; 7 positions agree with TRBD1. Germline CDR1 and CDR2: SEHNR and FQNEAQ (reference sequence). This CDR3 spans 16 amino acids. With 5 bases clipped from V and 7 bases from J, the junction kept 16 bases outside the gene matches. Written as DNA, the CDR3 is TGTGCCAGCAGCCGAGGGGGCACAGGGGTGAAGCGTGGCTACACCTTC. Translation gives CASSRGGTGVKRGYTF.

The chain uses TRBV10-3 and TRBJ2-3, with D perhaps TRBD2 (6 bases). The germline V and J ends were trimmed by 5 bases and 0 bases, with 12 bases remaining between them. Germline CDR1 is ENHRY and CDR2 is SYGVKD. The length of the CDR3 is 15 residues. Written as DNA, the CDR3 is TGTGCCATCAGTAGTAGCGGTTCTAGCACAGATACGCAGTATTTT. Amino acid sequence: CAISSSGSSTDTQYF.

The chain joins TRBV24-1 to TRBJ2-7; 7 nucleotides align to TRBD1. The germline CDR1 and CDR2 sequences are KGHDR and SFDVKD. V shed 6 bases and J 2 bases; nucleotides not matched to a gene: 6. The CDR3 contains 14 residues. The CDR3 nucleotides read TGTGCCACCAGTCCCAAGACAGGGCCCTACGAGCAGTACTTC. Translated: CATSPKTGPYEQYF.

This sequence joins TRBV3-1 (or the pseudogene TRBV3-2) and TRBJ1-1; D is ambiguous. The CDR3 consists of 12 residues. V was clipped by 1 base and J by 4 bases, with 4 bases between them. Per the germline V gene, CDR1 is LGHDT and CDR2 is YNNKEL (reference sequence). CDR3 DNA sequence: TGTGCCAGCAGCCAAGGTCCCACTGAAGCTTTCTTT. It translates to CASSQGPTEAFF.